These 22 T cell receptor beta chains share one sample of origin, sequenced in a study of cytotoxic CD8 clonotypes in ibrutinib-treated CLL. The assay was immunoSEQ multiplex PCR, and TCRdb's table has in-frame clones only and misses some. There are about 140,000 clones in the sample; 80% occur only once, and approximately 7.6% lies in the top ten. The source material was PBMCs, sampled after 36 months of ibrutinib treatment. Receptors originate from a human donor with chronic lymphocytic leukemia.

This clone was seen a handful of times. This rearrangement joins TRBV2 to TRBJ2-2; 7 positions match TRBD1. This CDR3 contains 15 residues. With V trimmed by 4 bases and J by 2 bases, 4 bases remained unmatched. CDR1 SNHLY and CDR2 FYNNEI come from the germline V gene. The CDR3 bases are TGTGCCAGCAGTGGACAGGGAGTTAACACCGGGGAGCTGTTTTTT. It codes for CASSGQGVNTGELFF. The complete variable domain, with remaining parts taken from reference TRBV2 and TRBJ2-2, reads EPEVTQTPSHQVTQMGQEVILRCVPISNHLYFYWYRQILGQKVEFLVSFYNNEISEKSEIFDDQFSVERPDGSNFTLKIRSTKLEDSAMYFCASSGQGVNTGELFFGEGSRLTVL.

The rearrangement joins TRBV4-2 to TRBJ2-7, with D perhaps assigned TRBD1 or TRBD2 (5 bases each). The CDR3 extends over 17 amino acids. Germline V CDR1 and CDR2: LGHNA, YNFKEQ. V was pared by 1 base and J by 6 bases, with 22 bases between. CDR3 nucleotide sequence: TGTGCCAGCAGCCAAGCCCAGCTGCAGGGAGAAATGGGCGAGCAGTACTTC. This gives the protein CASSQAQLQGEMGEQYF.

CDR3 protein: CASSLLGYSNQPQHF. The CDR3 bases are TGTGCCAGCAGCTTGTTGGGGTATAGCAATCAGCCCCAGCATTTT. The chain joins TRBV5-5 to TRBJ1-5; D gene uncertain. From germline, CDR1 is SGHKS and CDR2 YYEKEE (reference sequence). Between the trimmed V and J ends, which lost 1 base and 0 bases, there was a span of 8 bases. The CDR3 contains 15 residues.

The chain has TRBV19 and TRBJ2-3; D uncertain. CDR1 is LNHDA and CDR2 is SQIVND in the germline V gene (reference sequence). Between the trimmed V and J ends, which lost 2 bases and 1 base, there was a span of 13 bases. This CDR3 is built from 16 residues. The CDR3 DNA reads TGTGCCAGTAGTATAACTGGGTGGTTAGGCACAGATACGCAGTATTTT. It is translated as CASSITGWLGTDTQYF. The full variable domain, in which reference TRBV19 and TRBJ2-3 provide the parts outside the CDR3, is DGGITQSPKYLFRKEGQNVTLSCEQNLNHDAMYWYRQDPGQGLRLIYYSQIVNDFQKGDIAEGYSVSREKKESFPLTVTSAQKNPTAFYLCASSITGWLGTDTQYFGPGTRLTVL.

The genes are TRBV6-1 and TRBJ2-7, with TRBD1 as a possible D gene (6 bases). Per the germline V gene, CDR1 is MNHNS and CDR2 is SASEGT. The CDR3 contains 15 residues. Trimming took 4 bases from V and 3 from J, leaving 16 bases between them. Here the CDR3 reads CASSVNPDSYYEQYF. The CDR3 DNA is TGTGCCAGCAGTGTGAATCCGGACAGTTACTACGAGCAGTACTTC.

The chain links TRBV30 to TRBJ1-5; 10 bases align to TRBD1. This CDR3 has 14 residues. Germline-derived CDR1 and CDR2 are GTSNPN and SVGIG (reference sequence). Trimming removed 0 bases from V and 6 bases from J; junction bases left unmatched: 2. CDR3 residues: CAWSVGQGTQPQHF. In nucleotides, the CDR3 is TGTGCCTGGAGTGTGGGACAGGGGACTCAGCCCCAGCATTTT.

The chain links TRBV19 to TRBJ2-5; no firm D call. The CDR3 is 12 residues long. V lost 4 bases and J 7 bases, leaving 10 bases between the germline ends. Germline V lookup: CDR1 LNHDA, CDR2 SQIVND (reference sequence). Here the CDR3 DNA reads TGTGCCAGTAGTACAGTACGAGGGACCCAGTACTTC. This translates into CASSTVRGTQYF.

This CDR3 reads CASSLAAAHAYNEQFF. In DNA form, the CDR3 reads TGTGCCAGCAGCTTAGCGGCAGCGCACGCTTACAATGAGCAGTTCTTC. The chain employs TRBV7-6 and TRBJ2-1; D unclear. Germline CDR1 reads SGHVS; CDR2 reads FNYEAQ. This CDR3 region has 16 residues. V was clipped by 0 bases and J by 4 bases, with 13 bases between them.

The CDR3 sequence is CAATKGPGSGNTIYF. The CDR3 DNA follows: TGTGCCGCCACTAAGGGGCCTGGCTCTGGAAACACCATATATTTT. The gene calls are TRBV9 and TRBJ1-3; perhaps TRBD1 as D (5 bases). Germline V gene data show CDR1 as SGDLS and CDR2 as YYNGEE. The CDR3 is 15 residues long. Trimming removed 10 bases at V and 0 bases at J, with 17 bases between.

In DNA, the CDR3 is TGCGCCAGCAGCCTTGGACTAGCGGGAGAGACCCAGTACTTC. It translates to CASSLGLAGETQYF. This chain links TRBV10-1 with TRBJ2-5, with 11 bases aligning to TRBD2. V was clipped by 6 bases and J by 4 bases; unmatched bases: 4. CDR1 is WNHNN, CDR2 SYGVQD, per germline (reference sequence). This CDR3 spans 14 amino acids.

The chain uses TRBV28 and TRBJ1-2, with D maybe TRBD1 (6 bases). The germline gives CDR1 MDHEN, CDR2 SYDVKM. This CDR3 spans 13 amino acids. Trimming stripped 6 bases from V and 4 bases from J, with 12 bases between. CDR3: CASSKRGLYGYTF. CDR3 sequence (DNA): TGTGCCAGCAGCAAACGGGGGCTCTATGGCTACACCTTC.

A remark on this clone: The germline gene is not matched at one end of the junction; a read error may be the cause. V is TRBV5-6 and J is TRBJ2-7; no clear D. Germline-derived CDR1 and CDR2 are SGHDT and YYEEEE. The CDR3 runs to 15 residues. The CDR3 nucleotides read TGTGCCAGCAGTTTGGGTGGGTTCCTCACCTACGAGCAGTACTTC. It encodes CASSLGGFLTYEQYF.

The V and J genes are TRBV5-1 and TRBJ1-1; D not certain. Germline CDR1 and CDR2: SGHRS and YFSETQ. The V gene lost 0 bases and the J gene lost 0 bases, with 12 bases spanning the gap. The CDR3 length is 16 residues. Here the CDR3 reads CASSLVPLEMNTEAFF. The CDR3 nucleotides read TGCGCCAGCAGCTTGGTCCCCCTAGAAATGAACACTGAAGCTTTCTTT.

The chain combines TRBV6-1 with TRBJ2-5; perhaps D is TRBD1 or TRBD2 (5 bases each). CDR1 is MNHNS, CDR2 SASEGT, per germline. The CDR3 has 14 residues. V dropped 8 bases and J dropped 5 bases, with 18 bases sitting between them. The CDR3 region has the DNA TGTGCCAGCCCCACAGGTCATGGGGAGGAGACCCAGTACTTC. Translating it yields CASPTGHGEETQYF.

The rearrangement joins TRBV5-1 to TRBJ1-3; maybe TRBD1 (5 bases). The CDR3 totals 16 residues. Between the trimmed V and J ends, which lost 3 bases and 4 bases, there was a span of 17 bases. Germline loops: CDR1 SGHRS, CDR2 YFSETQ. The CDR3 DNA reads TGCGCCAGCAGCTCCACCGTGGGGGGAACCGGAAACACCATATATTTT. Its protein product is CASSSTVGGTGNTIYF. The variable domain in full, with the rest retrieved from reference TRBV5-1 and TRBJ1-3, is KAGVTQTPRYLIKTRGQQVTLSCSPISGHRSVSWYQQTPGQGLQFLFEYFSETQRNKGNFPGRFSGRQFSNSRSEMNVSTLELGDSALYLCASSSTVGGTGNTIYFGEGSWLTVV.

The genes are TRBV11-2 and TRBJ2-1; 8 bases map to TRBD1. Germline CDR1 is SGHAT and CDR2 is FQNNGV. The ends lost 0 bases at V and 7 bases at J; junction bases unmatched: 11. There are 17 residues in the CDR3. DNA of the CDR3: TGTGCCAGCAGCTTAGATCTAATGGCAGGGGGCAAAAATGAGCAGTTCTTC. It translates to CASSLDLMAGGKNEQFF.

The chain joins TRBV4-1 to TRBJ1-1; perhaps TRBD1 as D (6 bases). The CDR3 is made up of 15 amino acids. Trimming left V 4 bases short and J 3 bases short, with 15 bases between. Germline values: CDR1 MGHRA, CDR2 YSYEKL. CDR3 DNA: TGCGCCAGCAGCCGAACAGGGTTTACGGACACTGAAGCTTTCTTT. Its protein is CASSRTGFTDTEAFF.

The rearrangement uses TRBV18 and TRBJ2-7, with D unresolved. This CDR3 has 14 residues. Germline CDR1 is KGHSH and CDR2 is LQKENI. Trimming left V 2 bases short and J 6 bases short, with 14 bases between. The CDR3 nucleotides read TGTGCCAGCTCACCAGGATCAACCCGGATCGAGCAGTACTTC. Translation: CASSPGSTRIEQYF.

The chain has TRBV19 and TRBJ2-7; 7 nucleotides align to TRBD1. Trimming took 5 bases from V and 6 from J; bases not matched to a gene: 4. The CDR3 extends over 12 amino acids. From germline, CDR1 is LNHDA and CDR2 SQIVND (reference sequence). CDR3 in amino acids: CASSPSGGEQYF. In DNA, the CDR3 is TGTGCCAGTAGTCCCTCAGGGGGCGAGCAGTACTTC.

Comment on this clone: In the same sample, other DNA sequences code for this CDR3. This chain links TRBV6-5 with TRBJ2-1; D remains ambiguous. There are 14 residues in the CDR3. The ends were cut back, 0 bases at V and 4 bases at J, with 7 bases in the middle. Per germline, CDR1 MNHEY and CDR2 SVGAGI. Here the CDR3 reads CASSYSSGYNEQFF. The CDR3, as DNA: TGTGCCAGCAGTTACTCCTCCGGTTACAATGAGCAGTTCTTC.

The genes are TRBV18 and TRBJ2-2; D remains ambiguous. V was pared by 0 bases and J by 7 bases, with 9 bases between. The CDR3 totals 14 residues. Germline CDR1 is KGHSH and CDR2 is LQKENI. As DNA, the CDR3 is TGTGCCAGCTCACCACCGCCGGGCCTCGGGGAGCTGTTTTTT. Translation gives CASSPPPGLGELFF.

The V and J genes are TRBV4-1 and TRBJ2-3; D not resolved. The germline V gene has CDR1 MGHRA and CDR2 YSYEKL. The CDR3 spans 11 residues. V lost 0 bases and J 8 bases, leaving 3 bases between the germline ends. CDR3 loop: CASSQDRTQYF. The CDR3 DNA sequence: TGCGCCAGCAGCCAAGACCGTACGCAGTATTTT.